The T cell receptor beta chain under discussion was sequenced for a study of Ad26.COV2.S vaccination and SARS-CoV-2 variants. Treatment specified: some 19 received Ad26.COV2.S at low or high dose, single or two shots; about 5 received placebo; per-sample allocation not given. Sampling was done on day 63 after the first vaccine or placebo injection. Sequenced by immunoSEQ multiplex PCR; TCRdb stores in-frame clones only, minus some. The data show roughly 700,000 clones, around 89% seen once. The CDR3 is made up of 14 amino acids. Trimming removed 5 bases from V and 3 bases from J; junction bases left unmatched: 3. CDR1 and CDR2 from the germline V gene are DFQATT and SNEGSKA (reference sequence).

The sequence came from a person aged 18-65 years who received the Ad26.COV2.S COVID-19 vaccine or a placebo. The material sequenced was peripheral blood, taken in a trial of Ad26.COV2.S vaccine versus placebo. The chain is built from TRBV20-1 and TRBJ2-5, with TRBD2 matching over 13 bases. The CDR3 nucleotides are TGCAGTGCTTGTGGACTAGCGGGAGAAGAGACCCAGTACTTC. It codes for CSACGLAGEETQYF.